This T cell receptor (beta chain) was recovered during a study of blood T cell repertoires in COVID-19 (dated by TCRdb to about 2020). With respect to the entire study: Collaborator samples came from the United States, Italy and Spain and covered acute and convalescent phases of COVID-19. The material from the prospective study consisted of cDNA or gDNA derived from T cells, B-cell-depleted T cells, or PBMCs. Deeply sampled blood TCRbeta repertoires from subjects exposed to, actively infected with, or recovered from COVID-19 were included in the dataset. The repertoires were released in a freely available public database intended as a resource for research on the immune response to SARS-CoV-2. The samples were drawn from the first 160 participants of the ongoing ImmuneRACE study and from over a thousand subjects provided by 6 global collaborators. The sample metadata nearly always contained a de-identified subject ID, COVID-19 status, age in years and sex. Where HLA class I and class II types were available, the types were taken from metadata supplied by the sample provider, not from assay-based typing.

Participants in the prospective study were aged about 18 to 95 years, lived in 20 to 30 United States geographic areas, and enrolled through a virtual design. In the prospective study, cohorts were assigned on the basis of participant-reported clinical history obtained from a screening survey and a study questionnaire. Exposed participants had been in contact, within 2 weeks of entering the study, with a person who had a PCR-confirmed or clinician-diagnosed case of COVID-19. Each participant in the prospective study had whole blood, serum and a nasopharyngeal or oropharyngeal swab collected by mobile phlebotomists. Participants in the prospective study had the option to provide additional blood draws and questionnaires over a 2-month period. Before DNA extraction, blood samples from the prospective study were shipped at room temperature or frozen. General conclusions and limits of the study: Clinical and demographic metadata were provided uncurated, with the amount varying by source and participant.

Note on this clone: Its cognate antigen has yet to be identified. No base qualities exist here, and no much larger clone lies one base off it. The same CDR3 is also encoded by other DNA sequences in this sample.

TCRbeta CDR3 regions were amplified from genomic DNA using the immunoSEQ Assay, a bias-controlled multiplex PCR. Per the authors' processing: The number of nucleated cells in each sample was estimated from the amplification of reference gene primers within the assay. To quantify the absolute abundance of each unique TCRbeta CDR3 rearrangement, sequence reads were collapsed and filtered. For each sample, productive Simpson clonality was calculated as the square root of Simpson's diversity index over productive rearrangements. TCRdb limited this immuneACCESS table to in-frame rearrangements with V and J called. A share of clones is missing; checked studies link under half to unresolved V genes, and the rest is unexplained. Clone size and the V and J calls come from that table; the DNA yielded D and trimming. This sample has 350,000 to 500,000 clones in its table, and roughly 88% of those were observed once. The top ten constitute about 1.5% of the sample.

The CDR3 has 13 amino acids, counting the end cysteine and phenylalanine. Here the CDR3 DNA is all that survives: 39 bases in frame from base 1. According to the germline V gene (reference sequence), CDR1 reads GTSNPN and CDR2 reads SVGIG. V is clipped by 5 bases and J by 0 bases, and the sequence between their germline boundaries is 5 bases long. This clonotype was obtained from a woman in her late teens or twenties who had been exposed to COVID-19. The specimen was PBMCs or T cells enriched from blood (not recorded which). The chain joins TRBV30 to TRBJ1-6; no D gene can be assigned with confidence. The CDR3 in this case is CAWGSSYNSPLHF. The nucleotides read TGTGCCTGGGGCAGCTCCTATAATTCACCCCTCCACTTT.